The 30 T cell receptor beta chains below all came from one sample that was sequenced in a study of T cells in Graves' hyperthyroidism and ophthalmopathy. RNA transcripts yielded amplified TCR beta CDR3 regions. The HTBI primer set was used in a first-round RT-PCR of the TCR CDR3. MiXCR, run by TCRdb on the multiplex PCR reads, gives a single entry per CDR3 protein. The repertoire holds 250,000 to 350,000 distinct CDR3 sequences, with over 20% as singletons. Material for sequencing was blood. These receptors came from a man aged 25 to 40 with Graves' ophthalmopathy.

The sample holds many counts of this clonotype. The chain employs TRBV7-9 and TRBJ2-7; tentatively, D is TRBD1 or TRBD2 (5 bases each). This CDR3 has 16 amino acids. Germline CDR1 reads SEHNR; CDR2 reads FQNEAQ (reference sequence). Trimming shortened V by 0 bases and J by 3 bases, and 15 bases separated the two germline ends. The CDR3, as DNA: TGTGCCAGCAGCTTAGCAGGGACGGGGCATAGCTACGAGCAGTACTTC. The encoded protein is CASSLAGTGHSYEQYF. The full variable domain, its missing parts supplied by reference TRBV7-9 and TRBJ2-7, is DTGVSQNPRHKITKRGQNVTFRCDPISEHNRLYWYRQTLGQGPEFLTYFQNEAQLEKSRLLSDRFSAERPKGSFSTLEIQRTEQGDSAMYLCASSLAGTGHSYEQYFGPGTRLTVT.

This clonotype was seen a handful of times. This sequence joins TRBV18 and TRBJ1-5; TRBD1 matches 7 bases. The CDR3 spans 17 residues. Germline loops: CDR1 KGHSH, CDR2 LQKENI. The junction had 6 bases not matched to a gene; V was cut back by 1 base and J by 0 bases. The CDR3 loop reads CASSPLGTVNSNQPQHF. The CDR3 DNA reads TGTGCCAGCTCACCACTAGGGACAGTTAATAGCAATCAGCCCCAGCATTTT.

V gene TRBV19 combines with J gene TRBJ2-7, with TRBD2 as a possible D gene (5 bases). The germline V gene encodes CDR1 LNHDA and CDR2 SQIVND (reference sequence). Trimming cost V 5 bases and J 7 bases, with 21 bases left between them. The CDR3 loop spans 15 amino acids. The CDR3 coding sequence is TGTGCCAGTAGTTCCAGCCAGCGGTCCTTACGAGAGCAGTACTTC. It is translated as CASSSSQRSLREQYF.

The chain employs TRBV2 and TRBJ1-5; 8 bases line up with TRBD1. The CDR3 contains 15 residues. The V gene end was trimmed by 4 bases and the J gene end by 4 bases; junction bases not matched to a gene: 6. Germline assignment: CDR1 SNHLY and CDR2 FYNNEI. Written as DNA, the CDR3 is TGTGCCAGCAGTGGACGGACAGGGTGGAATCAGCCCCAGCATTTT. Amino acids: CASSGRTGWNQPQHF.

This clonotype was recorded many times. CDR3 residues: CASRTGTGNYGYTF. The CDR3 DNA sequence: TGTGCCAGCAGAACCGGGACAGGGAACTATGGCTACACCTTC. This rearrangement joins TRBV12-3 or TRBV12-4 to TRBJ1-2, with TRBD1 identical over 9 bases. The CDR3 loop spans 14 amino acids. The trim removed 6 bases at V and 2 bases at J, leaving 4 bases unmatched.

This clonotype was counted only a few times. The chain recombines TRBV6-1 with TRBJ2-2; 9 nucleotides line up with TRBD2. The V and J ends lost 5 bases and 7 bases, in that order; junction bases with no gene match: 14. The CDR3 is made up of 17 amino acids. CDR1 is MNHNS, CDR2 SASEGT, per germline. CDR3 region: CASSSPLREGLGGELFF. Written as DNA, the CDR3 is TGTGCCAGCAGTTCCCCTTTGCGGGAGGGCCTTGGCGGGGAGCTGTTTTTT.

This clonotype was found many times. The genes are TRBV12-5 and TRBJ2-1; a weak D match, TRBD2 (6 bases). Trimming shortened V by 4 bases and J by 4 bases, and 17 bases separated the two germline ends. The CDR3 has 16 residues. The V gene's germline CDR1 is LGHNT and CDR2 FRNRAP. The chain's CDR3 is CASGSQREWAYNEQFF. The CDR3 bases are TGTGCTAGTGGTTCTCAACGGGAGTGGGCTTACAATGAGCAGTTCTTC.

This rearrangement joins TRBV24-1 to TRBJ2-5, with D perhaps matching TRBD1 (5 bases). The CDR3 contains 13 residues. Trimming shortened V by 5 bases and J by 2 bases, and 8 bases separated the two germline ends. CDR1 KGHDR and CDR2 SFDVKD come from the germline V gene. For the CDR3, the DNA is TGTGCCACCAGTGTGGCAGGGCAAGAGACCCAGTACTTC. It yields the protein CATSVAGQETQYF.

The chain is built from TRBV11-2 and TRBJ2-2; D is perhaps TRBD1 (5 bases). The CDR3 runs 15 residues. Germline V lookup: CDR1 SGHAT, CDR2 FQNNGV. V shed 2 bases and J shed 0 bases, with 7 bases lying between them. The DNA of the CDR3 is TGTGCCAGCAGCTTACAGGGTGCGAACACCGGGGAGCTGTTTTTT. Translated, it gives CASSLQGANTGELFF.

The V call is TRBV14, the J call TRBJ2-5; 15 nucleotides align to TRBD2. The germline gives CDR1 SGHDN, CDR2 FVKESK. The CDR3 is made up of 19 amino acids. Trimming cost V 4 bases and J 5 bases; bases outside gene matches: 14. The CDR3 protein is CASSRIPRTSGRAGETQYF. The CDR3 region has the DNA TGTGCCAGCAGCCGGATACCTAGGACTAGCGGGAGGGCCGGGGAGACCCAGTACTTC.

This clonotype has more than one count but fewer than ten. The junction does not match germline at one end; this may be a read error. This chain joins TRBV9 and TRBJ1-2; D is uncertain. This CDR3 has 17 residues. Germline V CDR1 and CDR2: SGDLS, YYNGEE. CDR3 region: CASSVALVTDDLYGYAF. As DNA, the CDR3 is TGTGCCAGCAGCGTAGCTTTGGTGACGGACGATCTCTATGGCTACGCCTTC.

The rearrangement joins TRBV20-1 to TRBJ2-1, with D maybe TRBD1 (6 bases). Trimming took 3 bases from V and 6 from J, leaving 9 bases between them. CDR3 length: 12 amino acids. Germline values: CDR1 DFQATT, CDR2 SNEGSKA (reference sequence). The CDR3 region is CSASPGVNEQFF. The CDR3, as DNA: TGCAGTGCTAGTCCAGGGGTCAATGAGCAGTTCTTC.

Worth noting for this clonotype: Possible read error: a much larger clone is one base away. J is TRBJ2-1 and V is TRBV10-3, with 11 bases lining up with TRBD2. Germline V gives CDR1 ENHRY, CDR2 SYGVKD. The CDR3 length is 16 residues. V shed 5 bases, J shed 5 bases, and the junction held 8 bases outside the gene matches. The CDR3 is CAISRSGTSGNNEQFF. The CDR3 DNA reads TGTGCCATCAGTCGATCCGGGACTAGCGGAAACAATGAGCAGTTCTTC.

There are many counts of this clonotype. The rearrangement links TRBV5-1 to TRBJ2-1; no clear D gene. The ends were cut back, 0 bases at V and 7 bases at J, with 17 bases in the middle. The CDR3 contains 16 residues. Per the germline V gene, CDR1 is SGHRS and CDR2 is YFSETQ. The CDR3 coding sequence is TGCGCCAGCAGCTTGGAGGGATGGCGGTCCCTTAATGAGCAGTTCTTC. Protein product: CASSLEGWRSLNEQFF.

The rearrangement uses TRBV12-5 and TRBJ2-3; D gene ambiguous. The CDR3 is 13 amino acids. The V and J ends lost 5 bases and 3 bases respectively, with 9 bases between them. CDR1 is LGHNT and CDR2 is FRNRAP in the germline V gene. The CDR3 region has the DNA TGTGCTAGTGGTCCCTCAGAGACAGATACGCAGTATTTT. It translates to CASGPSETDTQYF.

This clonotype was recorded many times. V and J are TRBV13 and TRBJ2-7; D is unresolved. The CDR3 extends over 15 amino acids. Trimming removed 2 bases from V and 2 bases from J, with 13 bases in between. The germline V gene encodes CDR1 PRHDT and CDR2 FYEKMQ (reference sequence). The CDR3 region has the DNA TGTGCCAGCAGCTTATGGGGTGGGAAAACCTACGAGCAGTACTTC. It encodes CASSLWGGKTYEQYF.

This clonotype has a single count. Relative to the germline gene, one junction end is altered; a read error may explain this. The V call is TRBV7-7, the J call TRBJ2-1; 13 bases agree with TRBD2. Per the germline V gene, CDR1 is SSHAT and CDR2 is FNYEAQ (reference sequence). This CDR3 has 16 residues. Written as DNA, the CDR3 is TGTGCTAGCAGCTTAGGACTAGCGGGGGCCAACAATGAGCAGTTCTTC. Encoded protein: CASSLGLAGANNEQFF.

In this sample, this clonotype turned up a few times. The rearrangement uses TRBV5-4 and TRBJ2-5; D not resolved. The CDR3 totals 14 residues. CDR1 is SGHNT and CDR2 is YYREEE in the germline V gene (reference sequence). V gave up 0 bases and J gave up 2 bases, with 8 bases separating them. The CDR3 region is CASSLDPDQETQYF. CDR3 DNA sequence: TGTGCCAGCAGCTTGGACCCCGATCAAGAGACCCAGTACTTC. The whole variable domain, filled in from reference TRBV5-4 and TRBJ2-5, reads ETGVTQSPTHLIKTRGQQVTLRCSSQSGHNTVSWYQQALGQGPQFIFQYYREEENGRGNFPPRFSGLQFPNYSSELNVNALELDDSALYLCASSLDPDQETQYFGPGTRLLVL.

This clonotype has a count of ten or more. V and J are TRBV30 and TRBJ1-5, with TRBD1 identical over 7 bases. Looked up from germline, CDR1 is GTSNPN and CDR2 is SVGIG (reference sequence). The CDR3 is 17 amino acids. Trimming at V came to 4 bases and at J to 3 bases, leaving 15 bases not matched to a gene. CDR3 nucleotide sequence: TGTGCCTGGACTAATCGGGCAGGGGGATTCTCCAATCAGCCCCAGCATTTT. As protein: CAWTNRAGGFSNQPQHF.

The chain employs TRBV6-9 and TRBJ2-7, with 11 bases aligning to TRBD2. Germline CDR1 and CDR2: MNHGY and SVAAGI. The CDR3 has 15 residues. V trimming: 4 bases; J trimming: 2 bases; junction bases outside the gene matches: 4. CDR3 loop: CASSFRLAGPYEQYF. CDR3 nucleotide sequence: TGTGCCAGCAGTTTCCGACTAGCGGGACCCTACGAGCAGTACTTC.

This clonotype was counted at least ten times. The chain joins TRBV29-1 to TRBJ2-7, with 8 bases identical to TRBD2. CDR1 is SQVTM and CDR2 is ANQGSEA in the germline V gene. CDR3 size: 12 residues. J gave up 7 bases and V 4 bases, and 6 bases lay outside the gene matches. The CDR3 DNA follows: TGCAGCGTTGCGCGGGAGGATGAGGAGCAGTACTTC. It encodes CSVAREDEEQYF.

The chain is built from TRBV5-4 and TRBJ1-2; no firm D call. Germline V CDR1 and CDR2: SGHNT, YYREEE (reference sequence). CDR3 length: 12 residues. With 2 bases removed from V and 8 bases from J, the gap between germline ends came to 10 bases. CDR3 bases: TGTGCCAGCAGCTTAGAAATGCGGGGCTACACCTTC. Amino acids: CASSLEMRGYTF.

The J gene is TRBJ1-1, the V gene TRBV6-1; D ambiguous. Germline V CDR1 and CDR2: MNHNS, SASEGT. V lost 2 bases and J 0 bases, leaving 7 bases between the germline ends. This CDR3 comprises 14 residues. CDR3 amino acids: CASSEWQLNTEAFF. In nucleotides, the CDR3 is TGTGCCAGCAGTGAATGGCAGCTGAACACTGAAGCTTTCTTT.

The chain links TRBV28 to TRBJ1-2, with D possibly being TRBD1 (6 bases). V lost 7 bases to trimming and J lost 7 bases, with 16 bases between them. Per the germline V gene, CDR1 is MDHEN and CDR2 is SYDVKM. This CDR3 spans 13 amino acids. The CDR3, as DNA: TGTGCCAGCAATTTCGGGGGGGGGGCTGGCTACACCTTC. This encodes CASNFGGGAGYTF.

This clonotype occurred many times. The genes are TRBV11-2 and TRBJ2-7; D is perhaps TRBD2 (6 bases). The germline V gene has CDR1 SGHAT and CDR2 FQNNGV. V lost 1 base and J lost 5, with 18 bases in between. The CDR3 spans 16 residues. CDR3 in DNA: TGTGCCAGCAGCTTAGGGGGACTCCCCGCCTTCCACGAGCAGTACTTC. This encodes CASSLGGLPAFHEQYF. Complete variable domain (other parts from reference TRBV11-2 and TRBJ2-7): EAGVAQSPRYKIIEKRQSVAFWCNPISGHATLYWYQQILGQGPKLLIQFQNNGVVDDSQLPKDRFSAERLKGVDSTLKIQPAKLEDSAVYLCASSLGGLPAFHEQYFGPGTRLTVT.

There are many counts of this clonotype. The chain uses TRBV28 and TRBJ1-1, with 12 bases aligning to TRBD1. Trimming took 6 bases from V and 0 from J; bases not matched to a gene: 8. This CDR3 spans 17 amino acids. Per germline, CDR1 MDHEN and CDR2 SYDVKM. In DNA, the CDR3 is TGTGCCAGCAGAGGGGAGGGACAGGGGGCCTTGAACACTGAAGCTTTCTTT. It is translated as CASRGEGQGALNTEAFF.

The chain carries TRBV19 and TRBJ2-1, with 12 bases lining up with TRBD2. CDR1 and CDR2 from the germline V gene are LNHDA and SQIVND (reference sequence). This CDR3 spans 15 amino acids. V trimming: 7 bases; J trimming: 11 bases; junction bases outside the gene matches: 12. CDR3 coding DNA: TGTGCCAGTATCTCGTCGGGACTAGCGGGTGGGAAGCAGTTCTTC. Its translation: CASISSGLAGGKQFF.

The chain carries TRBV20-1 and TRBJ2-2, with D uncertain. Trimming pared 0 bases from V and 5 bases from J, leaving 1 base between. This CDR3 comprises 11 residues. Germline CDR1 reads DFQATT; CDR2 reads SNEGSKA (reference sequence). The CDR3 spells CSARDTGELFF. In nucleotides, the CDR3 is TGCAGTGCTAGAGATACCGGGGAGCTGTTTTTT.

There are a few counts of this clonotype. V and J are TRBV6-1 and TRBJ1-2; 9 nucleotides agree with TRBD1. The CDR3 contains 15 residues. V lost 7 bases and J lost 4; bases outside the gene matches: 10. The germline V gene encodes CDR1 MNHNS and CDR2 SASEGT. This CDR3 is CASTLGQGSAYGYTF. In DNA form, the CDR3 reads TGTGCCAGCACCTTAGGACAGGGGAGTGCCTATGGCTACACCTTC.

The CDR3 sequence: CASSEWARETQYF. In DNA, the CDR3 is TGTGCCAGCAGTGAATGGGCTCGAGAGACCCAGTACTTC. This chain links TRBV25-1 with TRBJ2-5; D remains unclear. The CDR3 length is 13 residues. Germline assignment: CDR1 MGHDK and CDR2 SYGVNS. Trimming pared 1 base from V and 4 bases from J, leaving 7 bases between.